This T cell receptor (beta chain) appears in the sequencing data of a study of beta chain features in type 1 diabetes. The CDR3 loop spans 14 amino acids. Germline V gene data show CDR1 as MNHEY and CDR2 as SVGAGI. Trimming removed 8 bases from V and 0 bases from J, with 11 bases in between. A word on this clone: Its antigen remains unknown.

Of the isolated RNA, all was reverse transcribed, and so the sequenced material was expressed TCRB transcripts. TCRdb's table, derived via immunoSEQ multiplex PCR, lists solely in-frame clones and lacks some. The sample yields 240,000 or so clones, about 20% seen once. Whole-study results and caveats: Fewer junction insertions and more nucleotide deletions appeared in type 1 diabetes patients. In every one of the four CD4+ subsets, TCRB CDR3s were moderately but significantly shorter in Type 1 diabetes patients.

This receptor was obtained from a woman aged 40 to 50 with type 1 diabetes. This chain joins TRBV6-5 and TRBJ1-3, with TRBD1 as a possible D gene (6 bases). The sequencing input was naive CD4+ T cells from blood. Here the CDR3 reads CASRQAISGNTIYF. The CDR3, as DNA: TGTGCCAGCCGACAGGCCATCTCTGGAAACACCATATATTTT.